The T cell receptor beta chain under discussion was sequenced for a study of preoperative IRX-2 immunotherapy in early breast cancer. V trimming: 2 bases; J trimming: 3 bases; junction bases outside the gene matches: 2. CDR1 and CDR2 (germline): MNHEY, SMNVEV (reference sequence). The CDR3 covers 15 residues. Sequenced by immunoSEQ multiplex PCR; TCRdb stores in-frame clones only, minus some. The top ten clones hold about 1.6% of a sample with around 40,000 clones, about 95% of them seen once. Treatment defined: preoperative locoregional IRX-2 cytokine immunotherapy. Here the sequenced sample was tumor tissue, taken after IRX-2 immunotherapy. The chain uses TRBV27 and TRBJ2-2; 8 positions agree with TRBD2. This TCR came from a human donor with breast cancer. The CDR3 sequence is CASSLSGSYTGELFF. CDR3 sequence (DNA): TGTGCCAGCAGTTTAAGCGGGAGTTACACCGGGGAGCTGTTTTTT.